This TCR beta chain was sequenced during a study of T cell responses to AZD1222 COVID-19 vaccine. The study's findings and limits: Spike was spanned by vaccine-associated CD4 TCRs, with dominance at 160-218 and 743-854. Receipt of two AZD1222 doses was followed by a rise in Spike-specific TCR breadth and depth. Only five to seven individuals given AZD1222 were seropositive at baseline.

The CDR3 totals 18 residues. Germline CDR1 reads SNHLY; CDR2 reads FYNNEI. V lost 1 base and J lost 0; bases outside the gene matches: 9. Of note for this clone: Its antigen is unknown.

Only in-frame clones appear in the TCRdb table, and some are missing; sequencing was by immunoSEQ multiplex PCR. Seen here are 130,000 to 150,000 clones, about 90% observed once, and the top ten hold roughly 5%. V is TRBV2 and J is TRBJ2-1, with 7 bases fitting TRBD1. The receptor's source is an adult in good health. The sample in question was peripheral blood, obtained on day 0 of AZD1222 vaccination. CDR3 amino acids: CASSEGANRGSSYNEQFF. CDR3 sequence (DNA): TGTGCCAGCAGTGAAGGGGCTAACAGGGGCTCCTCCTACAATGAGCAGTTCTTC.